This T cell receptor beta chain derives from a study of blood T cell repertoires in COVID-19 (dated by TCRdb to between 2020 and 2021). About the full investigation: Samples from collaborators originated in the United States, Italy and Spain and spanned both the acute and convalescent phases of COVID-19. Samples came from the ongoing ImmuneRACE study (first 160 participants) plus 1,254 subjects from 6 global collaborators. The material from the prospective study consisted of cDNA or gDNA derived from T cells, B-cell-depleted T cells, or PBMCs. The repertoires were made available in a free public database intended to serve as a resource for research on the immune response to SARS-CoV-2. Sample metadata almost always included a de-identified subject ID, COVID-19 status, age in years and sex. Where available, HLA class I and class II types were obtained from metadata supplied by the sample provider rather than from assay-based typing. Deeply sampled blood TCRbeta repertoires from subjects exposed to, actively infected with, or recovered from COVID-19 were included in the dataset.

Deletion took 0 bases off V and 0 bases off J, with a span of 6 bases between the germline ends. The CDR3 runs 15 amino acids, cysteine and phenylalanine included. Only the CDR3 region is kept as DNA, spanning 45 bases read in frame from base 1. The germline V gene supplies CDR1 SGHRS and CDR2 YFSETQ. This clone was counted many times. What antigen it recognizes has not been identified. No much larger clonotype is one base removed from it; base qualities were not supplied. Each collaborating institution followed its own protocols to collect whole blood in K2EDTA tubes. Collaborator samples were shipped for TCRbeta analysis as frozen whole blood, isolated PBMCs, or DNA extracted from either sample type. TCRbeta CDR3 regions were amplified from genomic DNA by means of the immunoSEQ Assay, a bias-controlled multiplex PCR. The paper's processing steps were these. Nucleated cell counts per sample were estimated from amplification of reference gene primers within the assay. Sequence reads were collapsed and filtered to measure the absolute abundance of every unique TCRbeta CDR3 rearrangement. For each sample, productive Simpson clonality was calculated as the square root of Simpson's diversity index over productive rearrangements. The source is immuneACCESS, and TCRdb retained only in-frame sequences with V and J called. Part of the clones is not carried over; for the studies checked, unresolved V genes explain less than half of this, and the remainder is unexplained. That table supplies the V and J calls and clone size; D and trimming were determined from the DNA. In this sample the table shows fewer than 130,000 clones, about 85% of which occur a single time. About 2% of the sample is in the top ten clones.

General conclusions and limits of the study: The amount of clinical and demographic metadata varied by source and participant and was provided uncurated.

The clonotype comes from a human donor in a cohort sampled during active COVID-19. Source material: peripheral blood. The chain uses TRBV5-1 and TRBJ2-2; the D region possibly corresponds to TRBD1 (5 bases align). The DNA sequence is TGCGCCAGCAGCTTGGGACAGACGAACACCGGGGAGCTGTTTTTT. The translation is CASSLGQTNTGELFF. Outside the CDR3, residues come from the reference TRBV5-1 and TRBJ2-2 proteins, so the full variable domain is: KAGVTQTPRYLIKTRGQQVTLSCSPISGHRSVSWYQQTPGQGLQFLFEYFSETQRNKGNFPGRFSGRQFSNSRSEMNVSTLELGDSALYLCASSLGQTNTGELFFGEGSRLTVL.